This T cell receptor (beta chain) came from a study of shared clonotypes between healthy human individuals. In germline, CDR1 is ENHRY, CDR2 SYGVKD. The CDR3 has 11 residues. The V gene lost 8 bases and the J gene lost 1 base, with 5 bases spanning the gap. Details on this clone: The same CDR3 also results from other DNA sequences found in this sample.

Only in-frame clones appear in the TCRdb table, and some are missing; sequencing was by immunoSEQ multiplex PCR. Seen here are 2,100,000 or so clones, almost 96% observed once, and the top ten hold 0.1% to 0.15%. In the CD4+ fraction, cells were divided into CD45RA+ naive and CD45RA-negative memory subsets. The source is a young man in good health. The rearrangement uses TRBV10-3 and TRBJ2-5; D remains unclear. The sample comprised naive CD4+ T cells sorted from blood. Subset denoted: CD45RA+ positively selected. The CDR3 region has the DNA TGTGCCATCGGCGGCCAAGAGACCCAGTACTTC. Translated: CAIGGQETQYF.